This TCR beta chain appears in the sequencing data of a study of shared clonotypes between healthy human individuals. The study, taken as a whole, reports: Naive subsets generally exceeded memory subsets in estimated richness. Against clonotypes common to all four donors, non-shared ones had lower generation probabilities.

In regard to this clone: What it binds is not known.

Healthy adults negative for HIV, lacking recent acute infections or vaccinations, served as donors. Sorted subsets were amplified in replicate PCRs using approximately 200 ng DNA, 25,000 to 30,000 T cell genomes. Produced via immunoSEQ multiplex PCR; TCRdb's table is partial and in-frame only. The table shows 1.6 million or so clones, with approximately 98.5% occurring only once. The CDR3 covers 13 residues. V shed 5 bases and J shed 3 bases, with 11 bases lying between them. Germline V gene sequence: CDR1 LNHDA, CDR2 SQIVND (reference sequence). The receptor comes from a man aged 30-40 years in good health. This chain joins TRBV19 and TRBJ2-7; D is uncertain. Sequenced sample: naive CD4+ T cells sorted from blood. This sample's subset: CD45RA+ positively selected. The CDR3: CASSPRSFYEQYF. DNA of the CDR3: TGTGCCAGTAGTCCCCGATCCTTCTACGAGCAGTACTTC.